Each of the 14 T cell receptor beta chains below was sequenced from the same sample in a study of identical twins. TCRdb independently ran MiXCR on the 5' RACE reads; one entry per CDR3 protein. The profile shows approximately 230,000 distinct CDR3 sequences, about 14% of them singletons. The sequencing sample was made of memory (CD45RO+) T cells sorted from blood. The receptors here all came from a woman younger than 30 in good health.

V and J are TRBV3-1 and TRBJ1-2; D gene unclear. This CDR3 has 13 amino acids. Germline lookup yields CDR1 LGHDT and CDR2 YNNKEL (reference sequence). The ends were cut back, 0 bases at V and 8 bases at J, with 10 bases in the middle. CDR3 residues: CASSQELGNGYTF. The CDR3 bases are TGTGCCAGCAGCCAAGAACTGGGTAACGGCTACACCTTC.

The CDR3 nucleotides read TGTGCCAGCAGCCCCAGGGTAGGGACTGAAGCTTTCTTT. It yields the protein CASSPRVGTEAFF. The chain couples TRBV7-2 to TRBJ1-1; a weak D match, TRBD1 (5 bases). V was trimmed by 5 bases and J by 5 bases, leaving 12 bases between them. Per the germline V gene, CDR1 is SGHTA and CDR2 is FQGNSA. This CDR3 is 13 amino acids long.

This clonotype was recorded many times. The chain has TRBV28 and TRBJ1-2; the D gene is possibly TRBD1 (5 bases). Germline CDR1 MDHEN, CDR2 SYDVKM. The CDR3 is 13 amino acids. The V and J ends lost 5 bases and 2 bases respectively, with 9 bases between them. The CDR3 region has the DNA TGTGCCAGCAGTCAACAGGAGAACTATGGCTACACCTTC. Protein: CASSQQENYGYTF.

This sequence joins TRBV15 and TRBJ1-6, with unresolved D. Germline CDR1 reads LNHNV; CDR2 reads YYDKDF (reference sequence). Trimming took off 4 bases at V and 8 bases at J, with 6 bases between the two ends. The CDR3 is 12 amino acids. CDR3 loop: CATSTRDSPLHF. The CDR3 coding sequence is TGTGCCACCAGCACGCGGGATTCACCCCTCCACTTT.

The chain couples TRBV29-1 to TRBJ1-4; D gene unclear. Germline CDR1 and CDR2: SQVTM and ANQGSEA. This CDR3 is built from 10 residues. Deletions cut 3 bases from V and 8 bases from J, with 4 bases between. In DNA, the CDR3 is TGCAGCGTTGAGCGGGAAAAACTGTTTTTT. Encoded protein: CSVEREKLFF.

This clonotype was observed a handful of times. The gene calls are TRBV12-3 or TRBV12-4 and TRBJ1-1, with D uncertain. V gave up 6 bases and J gave up 2 bases, with 10 bases separating them. The CDR3 has 13 residues. The CDR3 is CASSIQTNTEAFF. For the CDR3, the DNA is TGTGCCAGCAGCATCCAGACAAACACTGAAGCTTTCTTT.

This clonotype was counted once. The chain uses TRBV9 and TRBJ2-3; a possible D gene is TRBD2 (5 bases). The germline V gene encodes CDR1 SGDLS and CDR2 YYNGEE. This CDR3 contains 14 residues. Trimming removed 3 bases from V and 4 bases from J, with 12 bases in between. The CDR3 DNA sequence: TGTGCCAGCAGCGCCGGGGTGGTCCCAGATACGCAGTATTTT. Amino acid sequence: CASSAGVVPDTQYF.

This chain links TRBV7-8 with TRBJ2-7; 9 positions agree with TRBD1. Trimming cost V 5 bases and J 2 bases; bases outside gene matches: 4. CDR3 length: 14 residues. Per germline, CDR1 SGHVS and CDR2 FQNEAQ. The CDR3 coding sequence is TGTGCCAGCAGCCGGACAGGGGCAGCCTACGAGCAGTACTTC. Its protein product is CASSRTGAAYEQYF.

The chain is built from TRBV2 and TRBJ2-1; 7 nucleotides align to TRBD1. CDR3 length: 15 residues. J gave up 5 bases and V 0 bases, and 4 bases lay outside the gene matches. Per the germline V gene, CDR1 is SNHLY and CDR2 is FYNNEI. CDR3 sequence reads: CASSEAGQGDNEQFF. The CDR3 DNA reads as TGTGCCAGCAGTGAAGCTGGGCAGGGGGACAATGAGCAGTTCTTC. The whole variable domain, filled in from reference TRBV2 and TRBJ2-1, reads EPEVTQTPSHQVTQMGQEVILRCVPISNHLYFYWYRQILGQKVEFLVSFYNNEISEKSEIFDDQFSVERPDGSNFTLKIRSTKLEDSAMYFCASSEAGQGDNEQFFGPGTRLTVL.

The chain is built from TRBV5-4 and TRBJ2-2; maybe TRBD2 (6 bases). The length of the CDR3 is 15 residues. The V end was cut by 2 bases, the J end by 4 bases, with 12 bases between. Germline V gene data show CDR1 as SGHNT and CDR2 as YYREEE (reference sequence). CDR3 sequence reads: CASSFGDWRTGELFF. CDR3 in DNA: TGTGCCAGCAGCTTTGGGGACTGGCGCACCGGGGAGCTGTTTTTT.

The chain employs TRBV12-3 or TRBV12-4 and TRBJ2-7; TRBD1 is a possible D gene (5 bases). Deletions cut 2 bases from V and 3 bases from J, with 8 bases between. CDR3 length equals 13 residues. CDR3 DNA sequence: TGTGCCAGCAGTTTATTCAGGGACTACGAGCAGTACTTC. Protein: CASSLFRDYEQYF.

The table lists this clonotype with a few counts. The genes are TRBV7-2 and TRBJ2-7; no firm D call. Per the germline V gene, CDR1 is SGHTA and CDR2 is FQGNSA. CDR3 length: 14 amino acids. The ends were cut back, 6 bases at V and 2 bases at J, with 14 bases in the middle. This CDR3 is CASSTLVGPYEQYF. CDR3 sequence (DNA): TGTGCCAGCAGTACCCTGGTCGGGCCCTACGAGCAGTACTTC.

This chain joins TRBV19 and TRBJ2-1; 7 bases are shared with TRBD2. Per the germline V gene, CDR1 is LNHDA and CDR2 is SQIVND (reference sequence). The CDR3 contains 13 residues. Unmatched junction bases numbered 6, after V lost 6 bases and J lost 7 bases. CDR3 sequence reads: CASRRGGYNEQFF. CDR3 coding DNA: TGTGCCAGTAGAAGGGGAGGGTATAATGAGCAGTTCTTC.

This clonotype was picked up a small number of times. The V and J genes are TRBV11-2 and TRBJ2-5; tentative D call: TRBD1 (6 bases). Germline CDR1 is SGHAT and CDR2 is FQNNGV. The CDR3 length is 14 residues. Trimming removed 8 bases from V and 0 bases from J, with 13 bases in between. The CDR3 DNA is TGTGCCAGCCAGGGGCTGATCTACCAAGAGACCCAGTACTTC. Translated: CASQGLIYQETQYF.